Sequencing of this T cell receptor beta chain was carried out in a study of control samples from healthy donors and cancer patients. V gave up 1 base and J gave up 4 bases, with 10 bases separating them. The CDR3 loop spans 15 amino acids. Germline assignment: CDR1 MGHDK and CDR2 SYGVNS. Clones were read by immunoSEQ multiplex PCR, and TCRdb kept only the in-frame ones, dropping some. Of 96,000 or so clones listed, approximately 95% are singletons. V and J are TRBV25-1 and TRBJ2-2, with a weak D call TRBD2 (7 bases). The sample comprised blood. The clonotype was recovered from a man younger than 30 in good health. The DNA for the CDR3 is TGTGCCAGCAGTGAATGGGGGGGCGGCACCGGGGAGCTGTTTTTT. Translated, it gives CASSEWGGGTGELFF.